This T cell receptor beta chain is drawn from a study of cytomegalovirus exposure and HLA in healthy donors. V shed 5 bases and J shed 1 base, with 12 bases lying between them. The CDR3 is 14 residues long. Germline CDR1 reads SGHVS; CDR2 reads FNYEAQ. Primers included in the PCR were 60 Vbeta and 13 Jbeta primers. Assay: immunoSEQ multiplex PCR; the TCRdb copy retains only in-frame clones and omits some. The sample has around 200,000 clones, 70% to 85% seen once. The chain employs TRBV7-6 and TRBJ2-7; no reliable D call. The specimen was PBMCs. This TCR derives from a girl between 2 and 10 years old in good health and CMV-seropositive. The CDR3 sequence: CASSQLRGSYEQYF. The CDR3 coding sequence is TGTGCCAGCAGCCAATTAAGAGGATCCTACGAGCAGTACTTC.